This T cell receptor beta chain was recorded in a study of hypomethylating agent response in myelodysplastic syndrome. Generated by immunoSEQ multiplex PCR, the TCRdb table keeps only in-frame clones and is missing some. The sample has some 5,000 clones, roughly 87% seen once. The CDR3 sequence is 15 residues long. Per germline, CDR1 MNHNY and CDR2 SVGAGI (reference sequence). V shed 4 bases and J shed 1 base, with 13 bases lying between them. The clonotype comes from a human donor with myelodysplastic syndrome. Sample: bone marrow, taken before or after starting hypomethylating agent treatment for myelodysplastic syndrome (not recorded which). The chain uses TRBV6-6 and TRBJ1-1; possibly TRBD1 for D (5 bases). CDR3 residues: CASSSRDFANTEAFF. CDR3 nucleotides: TGTGCCAGCAGTTCCAGGGACTTCGCGAACACTGAAGCTTTCTTT.